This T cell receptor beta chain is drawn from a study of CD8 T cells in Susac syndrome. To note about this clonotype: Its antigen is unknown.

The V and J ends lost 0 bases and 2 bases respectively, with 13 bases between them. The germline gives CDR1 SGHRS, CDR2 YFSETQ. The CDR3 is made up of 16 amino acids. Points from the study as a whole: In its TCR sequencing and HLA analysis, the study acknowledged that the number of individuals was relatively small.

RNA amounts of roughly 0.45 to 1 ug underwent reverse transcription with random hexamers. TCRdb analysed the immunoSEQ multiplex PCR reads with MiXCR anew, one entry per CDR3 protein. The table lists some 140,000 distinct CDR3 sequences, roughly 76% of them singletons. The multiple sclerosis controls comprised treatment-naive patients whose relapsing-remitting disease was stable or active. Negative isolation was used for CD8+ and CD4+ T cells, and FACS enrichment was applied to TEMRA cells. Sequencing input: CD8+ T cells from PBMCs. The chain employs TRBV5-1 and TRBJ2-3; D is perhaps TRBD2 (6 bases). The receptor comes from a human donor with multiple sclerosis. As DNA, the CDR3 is TGCGCCAGCAGCTTGGCGACGGGAGCGCTCACAGATACGCAGTATTTT. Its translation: CASSLATGALTDTQYF.